These 32 T cell receptor beta chains were all obtained from the same sample, sequenced in a study of PD-1 blockade in mismatch repair-deficient tumors. Some clones are missing from TCRdb's copy, which holds only in-frame ones; the method was immunoSEQ multiplex PCR. The sample records some 120,000 clones, approximately 91% being singletons. The sample here was peripheral blood, taken 70 to 73 weeks after starting pembrolizumab. The origin of the receptors is an adult with mismatch repair-deficient cancer.

The chain carries TRBV4-1 and TRBJ2-7; either TRBD1 or TRBD2 may supply D (5 bases each). This CDR3 has 14 amino acids. Trimming removed 1 base at V and 2 bases at J, with 9 bases between. Looked up from germline, CDR1 is MGHRA and CDR2 is YSYEKL. The CDR3, as DNA: TGCGCCAGCAGCCAAGTCGGGACGGCCTACGAGCAGTACTTC. It encodes CASSQVGTAYEQYF.

This chain links TRBV5-6 with TRBJ2-1; 7 bases line up with TRBD2. The CDR3 consists of 14 residues. The V gene's germline CDR1 is SGHDT and CDR2 YYEEEE. The V and J ends lost 4 bases and 8 bases, in that order; junction bases with no gene match: 9. CDR3 nucleotides: TGTGCCAGCAGCACAGGACTAGTTAGGTATGAGCAGTTCTTC. The encoded protein is CASSTGLVRYEQFF.

The rearrangement joins TRBV7-8 to TRBJ1-1; D not certain. Deletions cut 1 base from V and 5 bases from J, with 2 bases between. The CDR3 consists of 11 residues. Looked up from germline, CDR1 is SGHVS and CDR2 is FQNEAQ. The CDR3 reads CASSLVTEAFF. Here the CDR3 DNA reads TGTGCCAGCAGCTTAGTAACTGAAGCTTTCTTT.

The V and J genes are TRBV10-3 and TRBJ2-1; D uncertain. V dropped 8 bases and J dropped 0 bases, with 17 bases sitting between them. This CDR3 spans 16 amino acids. CDR1 and CDR2 (germline): ENHRY, SYGVKD. CDR3 in DNA: TGTGCCATCCACGACCCACGAGTAAGCTCCTACAATGAGCAGTTCTTC. Its translation is CAIHDPRVSSYNEQFF.

This rearrangement joins TRBV5-1 to TRBJ2-5, with D maybe TRBD1 (6 bases). Germline lookup yields CDR1 SGHRS and CDR2 YFSETQ. Trimming left V 4 bases short and J 2 bases short, with 12 bases between. The CDR3 spans 14 residues. CDR3 protein: CASSPGTLQETQYF. The CDR3 bases are TGCGCCAGCAGCCCGGGGACATTACAAGAGACCCAGTACTTC.

The gene calls are TRBV18 and TRBJ2-3; D might be TRBD1 or TRBD2, each matching 5 bases. The germline V and J ends were trimmed by 2 bases and 3 bases, with 6 bases remaining between them. Germline V gene sequence: CDR1 KGHSH, CDR2 LQKENI. The CDR3 sequence is 13 residues long. CDR3 bases: TGTGCCAGCTCACCAGGGGGAACAGATACGCAGTATTTT. Residues: CASSPGGTDTQYF.

This clone was seen only a few times. The chain links TRBV5-1 to TRBJ2-7; no clear D gene. Trimming cost V 0 bases and J 7 bases, with 14 bases left between them. The CDR3 has 14 residues. Germline loops: CDR1 SGHRS, CDR2 YFSETQ. CDR3 in amino acids: CASSLGGMFGEQYF. CDR3 nucleotides: TGCGCCAGCAGCTTGGGGGGAATGTTTGGAGAGCAGTACTTC.

The rearrangement uses TRBV27 and TRBJ2-7; D might be TRBD1 (6 bases). The germline V and J ends were trimmed by 4 bases and 2 bases, with 18 bases remaining between them. CDR3 length: 16 amino acids. Germline CDR1 reads MNHEY; CDR2 reads SMNVEV (reference sequence). The CDR3 here is CASSSNGYRTAYEQYF. CDR3 nucleotides: TGTGCCAGCAGTTCCAACGGGTACAGGACAGCCTACGAGCAGTACTTC.

The chain is built from TRBV11-2 and TRBJ2-7, with 7 positions matching TRBD1. The length of the CDR3 is 14 residues. The V gene end was trimmed by 0 bases and the J gene end by 5 bases; junction bases not matched to a gene: 4. CDR1 is SGHAT and CDR2 is FQNNGV in the germline V gene. CDR3 sequence: CASSLEQGSHEQYF. As DNA, the CDR3 is TGTGCCAGCAGCTTAGAACAGGGGAGCCACGAGCAGTACTTC.

In this sample, this clone turned up once. The V call is TRBV6-5, the J call TRBJ2-4; 8 bases match TRBD1. The V and J ends lost 6 bases and 6 bases, in that order; junction bases with no gene match: 4. Per the germline V gene, CDR1 is MNHEY and CDR2 is SVGAGI. The CDR3 has 13 amino acids. The DNA of the CDR3 is TGTGCCAGCAGCCAAGACAGGGGAAACATTCAGTACTTC. Amino acids: CASSQDRGNIQYF.

This clone was counted a single time. The chain links TRBV10-3 to TRBJ1-4; TRBD1 matches at 7 bases. V trimming: 6 bases; J trimming: 0 bases; junction bases outside the gene matches: 13. This CDR3 region has 18 residues. In germline, CDR1 is ENHRY, CDR2 SYGVKD. The CDR3 bases are TGTGCCATCAGGTTCCGGGACAGATACCATCCAACTAATGAAAAACTGTTTTTT. It yields the protein CAIRFRDRYHPTNEKLFF.

This clone was detected only once. The chain uses TRBV4-3 and TRBJ2-1, with 7 bases lining up with TRBD2. This CDR3 has 14 amino acids. Germline CDR1 and CDR2: LGHNA and YSLEER. V shed 4 bases and J 10 bases; nucleotides not matched to a gene: 10. The CDR3, as DNA: TGCGCCAGCAGCCCCCCTAGCGCGCGGGAGGAGCAGTTCTTC. As protein: CASSPPSAREEQFF.

The chain has TRBV9 and TRBJ2-1; weak D call: TRBD1 (5 bases). The CDR3 runs 16 residues. V dropped 4 bases and J dropped 2 bases, with 16 bases sitting between them. Germline CDR1 is SGDLS and CDR2 is YYNGEE. CDR3 sequence (DNA): TGTGCCAGCAGCCTACGACAGACCGACCCCTACAATGAGCAGTTCTTC. Its protein is CASSLRQTDPYNEQFF.

The rearrangement uses TRBV12-5 and TRBJ1-5; D not resolved. Deletions cut 0 bases from V and 7 bases from J, with 10 bases between. The CDR3 extends over 14 amino acids. Germline V gives CDR1 LGHNT, CDR2 FRNRAP. The chain's CDR3 is CASGLVGGWQPQHF. The CDR3 DNA is TGTGCTAGTGGTTTGGTAGGAGGGTGGCAGCCCCAGCATTTT.

The genes are TRBV4-2 and TRBJ2-6; D assignment may be TRBD1 or TRBD2 (5 bases each). Germline lookup yields CDR1 LGHNA and CDR2 YNFKEQ. With 1 base removed from V and 4 bases from J, the gap between germline ends came to 17 bases. CDR3 size: 18 residues. The CDR3 protein is CASSQGMGVLIGANVLTF. The DNA of the CDR3 is TGTGCCAGCAGCCAAGGCATGGGGGTCCTGATAGGGGCCAACGTCCTGACTTTC.

This sequence joins TRBV6-5 and TRBJ1-4; tentative D call: TRBD1 (5 bases). CDR1 is MNHEY, CDR2 SVGAGI, per germline. This CDR3 is 15 amino acids long. Trimming took off 6 bases at V and 7 bases at J, with 18 bases between the two ends. The CDR3 nucleotides are TGTGCCAGCAGAAAAGGGGTCGCGATTGGTGAAAAACTGTTTTTT. Translated, it gives CASRKGVAIGEKLFF.

This chain links TRBV28 with TRBJ2-7; 7 nucleotides match TRBD1. CDR1 is MDHEN, CDR2 SYDVKM, per germline. The junction had 6 bases not matched to a gene; V was cut back by 4 bases and J by 3 bases. CDR3 length: 14 amino acids. The CDR3 sequence: CASSSNQGVYEQYF. DNA of the CDR3: TGTGCCAGCAGTTCCAATCAGGGGGTCTACGAGCAGTACTTC.

The V gene is TRBV7-8, the J gene TRBJ1-5; D possibly corresponds to TRBD1 (6 bases). Trimming took off 4 bases at V and 1 base at J, with 11 bases between the two ends. The germline gives CDR1 SGHVS, CDR2 FQNEAQ. CDR3 length: 15 residues. DNA of the CDR3: TGTGCCAGCAGCTCGAGGGACATAAGCAATCAGCCCCAGCATTTT. It encodes CASSSRDISNQPQHF.

The chain recombines TRBV27 with TRBJ1-5; D is ambiguous. This CDR3 has 14 amino acids. Germline V gene sequence: CDR1 MNHEY, CDR2 SMNVEV (reference sequence). The V end was cut by 0 bases, the J end by 6 bases, with 9 bases between. The CDR3 DNA reads as TGTGCCAGCAGTTTATCAGGGTATGGTCAGCCCCAGCATTTT. This encodes CASSLSGYGQPQHF.

This chain uses TRBV7-9 with TRBJ1-4; D gene ambiguous. Trimming removed 3 bases at V and 7 bases at J, with 15 bases between. This CDR3 comprises 15 residues. Per the germline V gene, CDR1 is SEHNR and CDR2 is FQNEAQ (reference sequence). The CDR3 loop reads CASSFIVGHGEKLFF. CDR3 in DNA: TGTGCCAGCAGCTTCATCGTAGGGCATGGTGAAAAACTGTTTTTT.

The V call is TRBV4-3, the J call TRBJ2-7, with unresolved D. The CDR3 totals 13 residues. V dropped 1 base and J dropped 3 bases, with 7 bases sitting between them. CDR1 and CDR2 (germline): LGHNA, YSLEER. The CDR3 here is CASSQARSYEQYF. The CDR3 nucleotides read TGCGCCAGCAGCCAAGCTAGGAGCTACGAGCAGTACTTC.

The genes are TRBV28 and TRBJ2-2; D may be TRBD1 (5 bases). Germline-derived CDR1 and CDR2 are MDHEN and SYDVKM. The CDR3 is made up of 15 amino acids. Trimming took off 9 bases at V and 2 bases at J, with 16 bases between the two ends. The chain's CDR3 is CASSGLGQNTGELFF. CDR3 nucleotide sequence: TGTGCCAGTTCGGGTCTAGGACAAAACACCGGGGAGCTGTTTTTT.

This clone was observed once. This chain uses TRBV4-3 with TRBJ2-1; D unresolved. This CDR3 is built from 15 residues. Trimming pared 1 base from V and 0 bases from J, leaving 7 bases between. Germline values: CDR1 LGHNA, CDR2 YSLEER. The CDR3 bases are TGCGCCAGCAGCCAAGGACTTAGCTCCTACAATGAGCAGTTCTTC. Its translation is CASSQGLSSYNEQFF.

The gene calls are TRBV28 and TRBJ1-5, with D possibly TRBD1 on 5 matching bases. Germline lookup yields CDR1 MDHEN and CDR2 SYDVKM. The CDR3 runs 15 residues. Trimming stripped 2 bases from V and 2 bases from J, with 10 bases between. CDR3 loop: CASSLQGAGNQPQHF. The CDR3 DNA reads TGTGCCAGCAGTTTACAGGGTGCTGGCAATCAGCCCCAGCATTTT.

The chain is built from TRBV5-4 and TRBJ2-3; tentatively, D is TRBD1 or TRBD2 (5 bases each). CDR3 size: 14 residues. Trimming stripped 4 bases from V and 4 bases from J, with 13 bases between. Germline V gives CDR1 SGHNT, CDR2 YYREEE (reference sequence). The CDR3 protein is CASSPRGGPDTQYF. CDR3 DNA sequence: TGTGCCAGCAGCCCCCGGGGCGGCCCAGATACGCAGTATTTT.

This chain connects TRBV6-5 to TRBJ1-1; 7 bases fit TRBD1. The CDR3 covers 13 residues. Looked up from germline, CDR1 is MNHEY and CDR2 is SVGAGI. The V gene end was trimmed by 2 bases and the J gene end by 4 bases; junction bases not matched to a gene: 1. CDR3 in amino acids: CASSYTGVTEAFF. CDR3 DNA sequence: TGTGCCAGCAGTTACACAGGGGTCACTGAAGCTTTCTTT.

This chain joins TRBV7-3 and TRBJ2-7; 8 bases align to TRBD2. The trim removed 1 base at V and 3 bases at J, leaving 11 bases unmatched. Germline V gene lookup returns CDR1 SGHTA and CDR2 FQGTGA. The CDR3 length is 17 residues. In DNA form, the CDR3 reads TGTGCCAGCAGCTTAAATCACGGCGGGAGGATTTACTACGAGCAGTACTTC. Protein sequence: CASSLNHGGRIYYEQYF.

The chain uses TRBV5-1 and TRBJ1-4; TRBD1 might be the D (5 bases). The germline V and J ends were trimmed by 2 bases and 0 bases, with 14 bases remaining between them. The CDR3 consists of 17 residues. Germline assignment: CDR1 SGHRS and CDR2 YFSETQ. The CDR3 protein is CASSFGRVGATNEKLFF. CDR3 coding DNA: TGCGCCAGCAGCTTTGGCAGGGTTGGTGCAACTAATGAAAAACTGTTTTTT.

This clone has just a few counts. This chain joins TRBV11-2 and TRBJ1-2; D may be TRBD1 (6 bases). Trimming took off 1 base at V and 4 bases at J, with 16 bases between the two ends. The CDR3 covers 16 residues. Per germline, CDR1 SGHAT and CDR2 FQNNGV. The chain's CDR3 is CASSLVMGAVGYGYTF. CDR3 nucleotides: TGTGCCAGCAGCTTAGTCATGGGGGCCGTGGGCTATGGCTACACCTTC.

The chain couples TRBV7-6 to TRBJ2-7; no clear D gene. V lost 5 bases to trimming and J lost 7 bases, with 15 bases between them. CDR1 SGHVS and CDR2 FNYEAQ come from the germline V gene. The CDR3 length is 13 residues. DNA for the CDR3: TGTGCCAGCAGCCCAGGACGGAGTAAGGAGCAGTACTTC. This sequence encodes CASSPGRSKEQYF.

The chain uses TRBV19 and TRBJ1-1; possibly TRBD1 for D (6 bases). The CDR3 contains 13 residues. Germline CDR1 is LNHDA and CDR2 is SQIVND (reference sequence). With 10 bases removed from V and 0 bases from J, the gap between germline ends came to 12 bases. CDR3: CATTRGVNTEAFF. CDR3 nucleotide sequence: TGTGCCACCACCAGGGGCGTGAACACTGAAGCTTTCTTT.

In its sample, this clone was seen once. The chain couples TRBV29-1 to TRBJ2-1, with no clear D. The length of the CDR3 is 12 residues. Germline V gives CDR1 SQVTM, CDR2 ANQGSEA. V was trimmed by 4 bases and J by 7 bases, leaving 11 bases between them. The DNA of the CDR3 is TGCAGCGTTGTGCCAGGAATGAATGAGCAGTTCTTC. Residues: CSVVPGMNEQFF.